This record covers a single T cell receptor beta chain. Its target is unknown. This record comes from a study of brain T cells in children with intractable seizures. J lost 0 bases, V lost 4 bases, and 6 bases had no gene match. Per germline, CDR1 SGHKS and CDR2 YYEKEE (reference sequence). The CDR3 is 15 amino acids. Overall study results and limits: Only CDR3 sequence similarity suggested viral specificity, without known HCMV serostatus.

The time point was: blood from clinic visit 5 months post-surgery; TSC patient then seizure free. Before surgery, patients took at least one anti-epileptic drug. Sequenced by immunoSEQ multiplex PCR; TCRdb stores in-frame clones only, minus some. Here the sample spans about 320,000 clones, about 93% being singletons. The sequence was obtained from a boy younger than two with tuberous sclerosis and intractable seizures. The material was peripheral blood, obtained roughly 5 months after surgery. The V call is TRBV5-5, the J call TRBJ2-5, with TRBD2 matching over 7 bases. The CDR3 sequence is CASSLGLADQETQYF. In DNA form, the CDR3 reads TGTGCCAGCAGCCTCGGGCTAGCGGACCAAGAGACCCAGTACTTC.